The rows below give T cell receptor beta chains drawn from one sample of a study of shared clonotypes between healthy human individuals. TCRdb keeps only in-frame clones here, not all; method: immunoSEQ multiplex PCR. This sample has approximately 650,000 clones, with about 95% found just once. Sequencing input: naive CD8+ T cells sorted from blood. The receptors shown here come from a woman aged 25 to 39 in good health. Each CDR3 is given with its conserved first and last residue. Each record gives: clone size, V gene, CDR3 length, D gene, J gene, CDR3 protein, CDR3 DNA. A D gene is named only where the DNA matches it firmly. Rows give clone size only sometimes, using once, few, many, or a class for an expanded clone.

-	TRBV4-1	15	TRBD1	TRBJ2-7	CASSQARQGTYEQYF	TGCGCCAGCAGCCAAGCGAGACAGGGTACCTACGAGCAGTACTTC
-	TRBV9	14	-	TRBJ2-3	CASSTDSSTDTQYF	TGTGCCAGCAGCACCGACAGTAGCACAGATACGCAGTATTTT
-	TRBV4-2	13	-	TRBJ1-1	CASSFRETGEAFF	TGTGCCAGCAGCTTTAGGGAAACCGGTGAAGCTTTCTTT
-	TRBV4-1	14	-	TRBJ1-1	CASSADARSTEAFF	TGCGCCAGCAGCGCGGACGCAAGATCCACTGAAGCTTTCTTT
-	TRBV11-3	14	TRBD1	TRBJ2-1	CASSPGTAYNEQFF	TGTGCCAGCAGCCCCGGGACAGCCTACAATGAGCAGTTCTTC
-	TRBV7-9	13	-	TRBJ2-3	CASSSVLGDTQYF	TGTGCCAGCAGCTCCGTATTGGGGGATACGCAGTATTTT
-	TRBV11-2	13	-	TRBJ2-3	CASSLVREDTQYF	TGTGCCAGCAGCTTAGTAAGGGAAGATACGCAGTATTTT
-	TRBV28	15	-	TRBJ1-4	CASSLGQGGGEKLFF	TGTGCCAGCAGTCTAGGGCAAGGGGGAGGCGAAAAACTGTTTTTT
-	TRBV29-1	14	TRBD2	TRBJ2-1	CSAVGGSSYNEQFF	TGCAGCGCCGTCGGCGGGAGCTCCTACAATGAGCAGTTCTTC
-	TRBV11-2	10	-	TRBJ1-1	CASRNTEAFF	TGTGCCAGCAGGAACACTGAAGCTTTCTTT
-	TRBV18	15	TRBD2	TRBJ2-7	CASSSGPSGRYEQYF	TGTGCCAGCTCATCGGGCCCTAGCGGGAGGTACGAGCAGTACTTC
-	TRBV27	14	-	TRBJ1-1	CASSVQVLSTEAFF	TGTGCCAGCAGCGTACAGGTCCTGAGCACTGAAGCTTTCTTT
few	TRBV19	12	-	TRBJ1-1	CASRGQGTEAFF	TGTGCCAGTCGGGGGCAGGGAACTGAAGCTTTCTTT
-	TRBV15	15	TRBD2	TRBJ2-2	CATDSGTSITGELFF	TGTGCCACAGACTCCGGGACTAGTATCACCGGGGAGCTGTTTTTT
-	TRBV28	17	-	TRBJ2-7	CASSTSYLGTHLYEQYF	TGTGCCAGCAGTACCAGCTATCTCGGGACCCACCTGTACGAGCAGTACTTC
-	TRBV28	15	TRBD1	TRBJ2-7	CASSRPGQGLSEQYF	TGTGCCAGCAGTCGGCCGGGACAGGGTCTTTCCGAGCAGTACTTC
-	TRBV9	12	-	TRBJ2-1	CASSHRSNEQFF	TGTGCCAGCAGCCACAGGTCTAATGAGCAGTTCTTC
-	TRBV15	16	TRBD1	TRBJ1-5	CATSGSGQGHYQPQHF	TGTGCCACCAGCGGATCGGGACAGGGGCATTATCAGCCCCAGCATTTT
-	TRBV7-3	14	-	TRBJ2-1	CASSFSLADNEQFF	TGTGCCAGCAGCTTTTCCCTAGCAGACAATGAGCAGTTCTTC
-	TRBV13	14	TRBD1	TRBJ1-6	CATTTGGSNSPLHF	TGTGCCACCACTACAGGGGGAAGTAATTCACCCCTCCACTTT
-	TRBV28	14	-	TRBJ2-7	CASSARGQPYEQYF	TGTGCCAGCAGCGCGCGGGGACAGCCCTACGAGCAGTACTTC
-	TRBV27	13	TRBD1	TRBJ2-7	CASSPGTGYEQYF	TGTGCCAGCAGCCCCGGGACAGGCTACGAGCAGTACTTC
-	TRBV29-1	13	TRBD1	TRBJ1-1	CSARDRVNTEAFF	TGCAGCGCCCGGGACAGAGTGAACACTGAAGCTTTCTTT
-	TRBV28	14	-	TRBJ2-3	CASLGWGGQDTQYF	TGTGCCAGCCTCGGGTGGGGGGGCCAAGATACGCAGTATTTT
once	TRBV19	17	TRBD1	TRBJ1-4	CASSTPPATGQCEKLFF	TGTGCCAGTAGCACTCCCCCCGCGACAGGGCAGTGTGAAAAACTGTTTTTT
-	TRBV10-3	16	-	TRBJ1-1	CAISESPDRVNTEAFF	TGTGCCATCAGTGAGTCCCCGGACCGAGTTAACACTGAAGCTTTCTTT
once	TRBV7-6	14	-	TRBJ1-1	CASSPRPTFTEAFF	TGTGCCAGCTCCCCAAGGCCGACTTTCACTGAAGCTTTCTTT
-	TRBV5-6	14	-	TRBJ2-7	CASSDLWTNYEQYF	TGTGCCAGCAGCGACCTTTGGACAAATTACGAGCAGTACTTC
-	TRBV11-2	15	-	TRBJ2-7	CASSLVGDPFYEQYF	TGTGCCAGCAGCTTAGTCGGGGATCCGTTTTACGAGCAGTACTTC
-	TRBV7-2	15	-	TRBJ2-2	CASSLRDLASGELFF	TGTGCCAGCAGCTTACGAGATTTAGCGTCTGGGGAGCTGTTTTTT
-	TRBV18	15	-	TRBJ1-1	CASSPVDGRNTEAFF	TGTGCCAGCTCACCCGTTGACGGGAGGAACACTGAAGCTTTCTTT
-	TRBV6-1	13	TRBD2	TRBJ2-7	CASMGSGRPEQYF	TGTGCCAGCATGGGTAGCGGGAGGCCCGAGCAGTACTTC
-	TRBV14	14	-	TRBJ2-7	CASSQEGFPYEQYF	TGTGCCAGCAGCCAGGAGGGCTTCCCCTACGAGCAGTACTTC
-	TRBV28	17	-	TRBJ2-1	CASTPPRLSFGYNEQFF	TGTGCCAGCACCCCCCCCCGACTATCTTTCGGGTACAATGAGCAGTTCTTC
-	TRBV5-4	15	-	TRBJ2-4	CASSLGISRVNIQYF	TGTGCCAGCAGCTTGGGTATTAGCCGAGTAAACATTCAGTACTTC
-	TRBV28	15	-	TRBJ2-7	CASSLVIAEFYEQYF	TGTGCCAGCAGTTTGGTGATAGCGGAGTTCTACGAGCAGTACTTC
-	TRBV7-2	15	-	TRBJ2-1	CASSPWDSLNNEQFF	TGTGCCAGCAGCCCATGGGACTCGCTAAACAATGAGCAGTTCTTC
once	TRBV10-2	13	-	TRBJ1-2	CASSEVDNYGYTF	TGCGCCAGCAGTGAGGTAGATAACTATGGCTACACCTTC
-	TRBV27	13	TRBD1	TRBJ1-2	CASSPGTGYGYTF	TGTGCCAGCAGTCCAGGGACAGGCTATGGCTACACCTTC
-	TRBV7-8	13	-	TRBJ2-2	CASSLVGNGELFF	TGTGCCAGCAGCTTAGTGGGAAACGGGGAGCTGTTTTTT
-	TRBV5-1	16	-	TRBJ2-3	CASQKEGTQFTDTQYF	TGCGCCAGCCAGAAGGAAGGAACGCAGTTCACAGATACGCAGTATTTT